The present TCR beta chain was sequenced within a study of cytomegalovirus exposure and HLA in healthy donors (dated by TCRdb to the late 2010s). At the level of the whole study: An earlier analysis of roughly 500 of the donors reported around 280 Gb of sequence data and around 120 million unique TCR beta sequences obtained from about 179 million T cells. Roughly 300 gigabases of sequencing data and approximately 92 million unique TCR sequences made up an early release that covered roughly 670 HLA-typed donors. The genetic ancestry cluster associated with self-reported Caucasian donors included over 80% of the 300 to 450 genotyped donors. The study was designed to test whether signatures of past pathogen exposure could be identified by cataloging public T cell receptors. The study used immunosequencing to profile the T cell repertoires of around 600 subjects and linked those repertoires to cytomegalovirus serostatus. Besides the first cohort of under 700 subjects, a separate validation cohort made up of about 120 different subjects was used. To predict cytomegalovirus infection status, the study combined high-throughput TCR immunosequencing, statistical association of individual TCRs with disease status, and machine learning. A later analysis re-analyzed previously published TCR beta repertoires from roughly 690 donors and added high-resolution HLA genotyping to study TCR occurrence patterns. The later analysis used no new phenotypic data to find candidate immune exposures, relying instead on TCR beta sequences and their occurrence across donors. To decide whether each TCR beta V gene segment behaved as functional or pseudogenic, an earlier analysis of fewer than 750 of the donors relied on high-throughput TCR beta sequencing. Donor age, sex, ethnicity and CMV serostatus were compiled together with the repertoire data. In a later genetic analysis, genome-wide SNP genotypes for about 60% of the 666 donors were used, and that subset was treated as a discovery cohort. Every discovery cohort repertoire had been produced on one sequencing platform. Class I and class II HLA loci were covered by the typing at four-digit resolution. Typing coverage varied by locus: about 620-640 donors for A, B, C, DRB1 and DQB1; 522 for DQA1; about 590 for DPA1; some 470 for DPB1. About five DR-DQ haplotypes were handled as single units for association and clustering, since linkage in the cohort was strong. Among 398 genotyped donors of the cohort, an average of approximately 240,000 unique TCR beta nucleotide sequences was sequenced per donor, of which 15% to 20% were non-productive. General study outcomes and caveats: According to the authors, the approach could potentially be generalized to other disease states and immunological phenotypes. Sequencing depth was assumed to be roughly uniform across donors in the presence/absence analyses, though that assumption may not hold. A later genetic analysis reported fewer N-insertions in productive TCRs among donors in an Asian-associated ancestry cluster than the roughly 650-donor mean. According to a later analysis, TCR association rates differed among HLA loci, with DRB1 alleles showing the most associated TCRs and HLA-C alleles showing the fewest. In the study, 150 to 200 TCR beta chains were listed as associated with cytomegalovirus. An association between a missense DCLRE1C variant and V-gene and J-gene trimming of TCR beta chains was found in a later genetic analysis and replicated in an independent cohort. Because counts were too low, about 17 rarely observed V segments, including chromosome 9 orphons, were excluded from the earlier analysis of several hundred of the donors. In vitro tests confirmed that a few of the cytomegalovirus-associated TCR beta chains recognize cytomegalovirus antigens. When HLA alleles, especially DR and DQ, strongly co-occurred, attributing TCR associations to individual alleles was difficult. Specific HLA alleles were associated with around 18,000 TCR beta sequences at a false discovery rate of 0.05 in a later analysis. Most CMV-associated TCR beta chains appeared to be HLA-restricted in a later analysis, and the HLA associations seemed to be driven largely by CMV exposure. Most TCR sequences were seen in very few donors, while some public TCRs were found in many individuals. Because HLA typing was unavailable for some donors at each locus, only the typed subset was used in association tests. In a later analysis, several top co-occurrence clusters were reported to appear linked to parvovirus B19, influenza, CMV and Epstein-Barr virus. The classifier was reported to diagnose cytomegalovirus status with high specificity and sensitivity in both the original cohort and the validation cohort. Immune exposure information for the cohort was limited to CMV serostatus. Broadly in line with IMGT annotations, most TCR beta V segments showed up in productive rearrangements about 87% or about 30% of the time in an earlier analysis of 587 of the donors. Some IMGT-functional V segments, including TRBV6-2 and TRBV6-3, could not be told apart with the 87-base-pair reads, so those segments were excluded. A group of highly shared sequence variants was considered likely to be a technical artifact of the sequencing pipeline. A later analysis found that HLA-associated TCR beta chains were more clonally expanded and had lower generation probabilities than equally common non-associated chains. In this cohort, only TCR beta chains were sequenced, and detectable features were limited by the absence of alpha or paired-chain data. Linkage disequilibrium might explain the correlated functional status among segregating V segments, but an unknown experimental factor could not be ruled out. A further reported finding was that TCR beta sequences accurately predicted the HLA-A and HLA-B alleles for most subjects in the first cohort.

The cohort consisted of hundreds of healthy bone marrow donors. Cohort members were all nominally healthy when sampled, although unrecorded immune exposures were likely present. The donor tested CMV seronegative and was one of the 352 seronegative cohort members. Each donor provided a peripheral blood sample, and peripheral blood mononuclear cells were used for TCR beta sequencing. The Qiagen DNeasy Blood Extraction Kit was used to extract genomic DNA from the blood cell samples. Libraries were constructed by the immunoSEQ multiplex PCR assay. The multiplex PCR relied on a mix of 60 forward primers for TCR Vbeta segments and 13 reverse primers for TCR Jbeta segments. The CDR3 region of rearranged TCR beta genes was amplified from genomic DNA with a multiplex PCR assay. Amplified TCR beta libraries were sequenced as 87-base-pair reads on the Illumina HiSeq System. The authors' pipeline ran thus. In a later analysis, some 80 million unique TCR beta chains were counted across the roughly 610 repertoires, and around 10 million of these chains were shared by at least two donors. Raw reads were error-corrected and collapsed into unique sequences by a nearest-neighbor algorithm in which closely related sequences were merged to remove PCR and sequencing errors. V, D and J gene segments were assigned by aligning CDR3 sequences to IMGT reference sequences. Each retained sequence needed at least a six-nucleotide match to both a V gene segment and a J gene segment. A rearrangement was called productive if the CDR3 had no stop codons and remained in frame with V and J, and every other rearrangement was called non-productive. CDR3 was defined by IMGT convention, running from the second conserved V-encoded cysteine to the conserved J-encoded phenylalanine. In an earlier analysis of around 540 of the donors, sequences lacking an unambiguous match to a single V gene segment were excluded. An earlier analysis of about 600 of the donors called V segments functional above 56.7% productive rearrangements and segregating when the between-donor standard deviation exceeded 5%. A statistical classification framework was developed to diagnose cytomegalovirus status using the catalog of TCR beta chain sequences. In a later analysis, TCR nucleotide sequences were compared against IMGT/GENE-DB human TR gene sequences so that V and J genes could be assigned. In a later analysis, CDR3 sequences and most-parsimonious VDJ recombination scenarios were assigned using the TCRdist pipeline. In a later analysis, each TCR beta chain was defined by its CDR3 amino acid sequence together with its V-gene family, and reads without a unique V-gene family were excluded. A later analysis removed 550 to 650 highly shared, low-generation-probability nucleotide sequences to deal with suspected cross-contamination and a sequencing artifact. A later analysis calculated a clonal expansion index for each public chain from normalized within-repertoire ranks of inferred template counts. Generation probabilities in a later analysis came from a VDJ recombination model fitted to out-of-frame rearrangements, and those results were checked against IGoR. In a later analysis, TCR-TCR, TCR-HLA and TCR-CMV co-occurrence was scored with hypergeometric tests, and a repertoire-size bias correction was applied to TCR pairs. A later analysis estimated false discovery rates by permuting HLA or CMV assignments 20 times. In a later analysis, co-occurring TCRs were grouped using DBSCAN, and TCRdist sequence similarity was added for clustering within HLA-allele-positive subsets. Repertoires with fewer than 30,000 or more than 120,000 public chains were left out of co-occurrence clustering, as were a handful of repertoires with anomalous nucleotide sharing. The table was pulled from immuneACCESS by TCRdb, which kept in-frame rearrangements only. Such tables lose some clones; where checked, under half of the loss comes from unresolved V genes, and the rest has no known cause. D and trimming were read from the DNA, whereas the V and J calls and clone size are those reported in that table. The sample has approximately 190,000 clones on record. The ten largest make up less than 6.5% of the sample.

Regarding this clone: It has no known antigen specificity.

CDR1 and CDR2 are read off the germline V gene (reference sequence) as LNHDA and SQIVND. Trimming takes 6 bases off V and 6 bases off J; junction bases not matched to a gene: 11. The CDR3 spans 16 residues, from the cysteine through the phenylalanine. Of all the DNA, just the CDR3 is kept, 48 bases in frame from base 1. Input material: PBMCs. This sequence was found in a man under 40 in good health and CMV-seronegative. This chain joins TRBV19 to TRBJ2-1; 10 bases in the junction line up with TRBD1. The CDR3 has the sequence CASSFPGTGVFNEQFF. The DNA reads TGTGCCAGTAGCTTTCCCGGGACAGGGGTCTTCAATGAGCAGTTCTTC.